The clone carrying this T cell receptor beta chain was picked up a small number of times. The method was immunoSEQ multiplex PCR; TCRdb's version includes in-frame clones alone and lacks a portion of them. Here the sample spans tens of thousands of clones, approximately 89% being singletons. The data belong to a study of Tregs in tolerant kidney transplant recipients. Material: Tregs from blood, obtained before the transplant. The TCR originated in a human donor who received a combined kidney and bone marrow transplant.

The CDR3 loop is CASRRGYEQYF. The CDR3 coding sequence is TGCGCCAGCAGGCGGGGCTACGAGCAGTACTTC. The rearrangement uses TRBV5-1 and TRBJ2-7; D is perhaps TRBD2 (6 bases). This CDR3 contains 11 residues. Germline lookup yields CDR1 SGHRS and CDR2 YFSETQ. V gave up 5 bases and J gave up 3 bases, with 6 bases separating them.